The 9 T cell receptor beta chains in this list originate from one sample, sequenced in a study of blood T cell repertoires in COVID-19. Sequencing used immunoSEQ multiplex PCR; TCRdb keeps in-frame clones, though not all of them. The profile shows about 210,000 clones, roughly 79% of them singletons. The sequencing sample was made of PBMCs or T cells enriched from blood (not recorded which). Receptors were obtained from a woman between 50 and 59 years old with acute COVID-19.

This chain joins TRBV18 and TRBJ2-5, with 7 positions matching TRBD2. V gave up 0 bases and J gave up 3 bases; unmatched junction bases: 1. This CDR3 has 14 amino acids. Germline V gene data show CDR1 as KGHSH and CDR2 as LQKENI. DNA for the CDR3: TGTGCCAGCTCACCACCAGCGGGGAAAGAGACCCAGTACTTC. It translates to CASSPPAGKETQYF.

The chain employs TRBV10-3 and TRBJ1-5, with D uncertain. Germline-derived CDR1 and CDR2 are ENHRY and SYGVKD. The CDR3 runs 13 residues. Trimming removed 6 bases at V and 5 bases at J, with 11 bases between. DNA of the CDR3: TGTGCCATCAGCATGGGAGAAGATCAGCCCCAGCATTTT. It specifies CAISMGEDQPQHF.

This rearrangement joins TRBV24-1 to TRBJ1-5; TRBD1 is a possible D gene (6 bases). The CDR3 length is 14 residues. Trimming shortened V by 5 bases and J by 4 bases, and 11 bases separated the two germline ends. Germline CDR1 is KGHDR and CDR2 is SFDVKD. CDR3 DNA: TGTGCCACCAGTGGTACAGGGCCAAATCAGCCCCAGCATTTT. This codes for CATSGTGPNQPQHF.

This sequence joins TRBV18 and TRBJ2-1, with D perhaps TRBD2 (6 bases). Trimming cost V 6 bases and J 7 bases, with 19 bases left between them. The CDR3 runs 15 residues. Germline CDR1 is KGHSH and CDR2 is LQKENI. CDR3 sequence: CASSPPTRVRNEQFF. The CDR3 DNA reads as TGTGCCAGCTCCCCCCCGACTAGAGTGAGGAATGAGCAGTTCTTC.

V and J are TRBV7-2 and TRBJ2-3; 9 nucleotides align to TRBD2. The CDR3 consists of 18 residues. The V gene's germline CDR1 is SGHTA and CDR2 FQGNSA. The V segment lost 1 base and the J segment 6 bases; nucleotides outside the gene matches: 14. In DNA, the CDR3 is TGTGCCAGCAGCTTAGGGGTTAGCGGGGGCCGAGGTATGGATACGCAGTATTTT. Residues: CASSLGVSGGRGMDTQYF. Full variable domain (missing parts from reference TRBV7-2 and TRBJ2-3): GAGVSQSPSNKVTEKGKDVELRCDPISGHTALYWYRQSLGQGLEFLIYFQGNSAPDKSGLPSDRFSAERTGGSVSTLTIQRTQQEDSAVYLCASSLGVSGGRGMDTQYFGPGTRLTVL.

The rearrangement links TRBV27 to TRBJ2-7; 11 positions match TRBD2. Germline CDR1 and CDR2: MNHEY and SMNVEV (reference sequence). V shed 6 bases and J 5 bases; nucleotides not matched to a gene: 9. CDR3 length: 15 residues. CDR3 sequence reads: CASSRLAGGRNEQYF. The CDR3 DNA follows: TGTGCCAGCAGCCGCCTAGCGGGAGGTAGGAACGAGCAGTACTTC.

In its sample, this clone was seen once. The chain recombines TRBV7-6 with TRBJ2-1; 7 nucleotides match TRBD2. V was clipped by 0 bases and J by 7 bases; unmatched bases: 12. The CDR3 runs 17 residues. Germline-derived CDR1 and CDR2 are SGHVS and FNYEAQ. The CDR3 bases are TGTGCCAGCAGCTTAGCGCCAGGACTAGGGGTTCGGAATGAGCAGTTCTTC. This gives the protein CASSLAPGLGVRNEQFF.

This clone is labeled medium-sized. The CDR3 region has the DNA TGTGCCAGCAGTGAAAGCCCTATTGATTACAATGAGCAGTTCTTC. The encoded protein is CASSESPIDYNEQFF. This sequence joins TRBV6-1 and TRBJ2-1; D not certain. This CDR3 has 15 residues. CDR1 MNHNS and CDR2 SASEGT come from the germline V gene. Trimming took 2 bases from V and 4 from J, leaving 12 bases between them.

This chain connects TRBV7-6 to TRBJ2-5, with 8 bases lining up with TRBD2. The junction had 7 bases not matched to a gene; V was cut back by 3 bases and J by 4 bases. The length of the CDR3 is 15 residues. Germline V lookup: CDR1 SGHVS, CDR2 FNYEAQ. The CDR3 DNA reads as TGTGCCAGCAGCTTGTCCGGGACTAGTTCAGAGACCCAGTACTTC. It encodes CASSLSGTSSETQYF.